These 23 T cell receptor beta chains share one sample of origin, sequenced in a study of cytomegalovirus exposure and HLA in healthy donors. The PCR employed 60 Vbeta primers together with 13 Jbeta primers. Using immunoSEQ multiplex PCR, the repertoire was profiled, and TCRdb retains in-frame clones only, with some absent. The sample contains under 120,000 clones, more than 60% of which appear only once. The sequencing sample was made of PBMCs. The receptors originated from a female donor in good health and CMV-seropositive.

This chain uses TRBV7-2 with TRBJ2-5; D ambiguous. The CDR3 consists of 12 residues. The germline CDR1 and CDR2 sequences are SGHTA and FQGNSA. The V end was cut by 4 bases, the J end by 2 bases, with 5 bases between. DNA for the CDR3: TGTGCCAGCAGCTCGGTACAAGAGACCCAGTACTTC. It translates to CASSSVQETQYF.

The rearrangement links TRBV6-5 to TRBJ2-7, with 7 bases that match TRBD2. The V segment lost 0 bases and the J segment 2 bases; nucleotides outside the gene matches: 1. Germline lookup yields CDR1 MNHEY and CDR2 SVGAGI. This CDR3 has 14 residues. CDR3 in DNA: TGTGCCAGCAGTTACTCGCGGGAGCCCTACGAGCAGTACTTC. Its translation: CASSYSREPYEQYF.

The chain has TRBV7-2 and TRBJ2-1; D uncertain. The V and J ends lost 5 bases and 7 bases respectively, with 9 bases between them. Germline lookup yields CDR1 SGHTA and CDR2 FQGNSA. This CDR3 has 12 residues. The CDR3 DNA reads TGTGCCAGCAGCCCTTTTGTGAATGAGCAGTTCTTC. This gives the protein CASSPFVNEQFF.

This clone was picked up one time. The chain joins TRBV12-5 to TRBJ2-7, with TRBD1 matching over 10 bases. Germline V lookup: CDR1 LGHNT, CDR2 FRNRAP. The junction had 7 bases not matched to a gene; V was cut back by 4 bases and J by 7 bases. The CDR3 has 14 amino acids. The DNA of the CDR3 is TGTGCTAGTGGTTCCCCTTGGACAGGGGGGGAGCAGTACTTC. This sequence encodes CASGSPWTGGEQYF.

The rearrangement links TRBV4-3 to TRBJ1-2; 10 nucleotides match TRBD1. This CDR3 has 17 residues. Germline V gene data show CDR1 as LGHNA and CDR2 as YSLEER. V dropped 3 bases and J dropped 4; count of bases not matched to a gene: 11. The CDR3, as DNA: TGCGCCAGCAGCCACCCAAAGGTCGGGACAGGGGTCTATGGCTACACCTTC. It encodes CASSHPKVGTGVYGYTF.

The sample holds one count of this clone. The rearrangement joins TRBV6-6 to TRBJ1-1; D possibly corresponds to TRBD1 (6 bases). The CDR3 contains 11 residues. Looked up from germline, CDR1 is MNHNY and CDR2 is SVGAGI (reference sequence). V lost 4 bases, J lost 9 bases, and 9 bases lay in between. The CDR3 nucleotides are TGTGCCAGCAGTTCTGGGACACAAGCTTTCTTT. This translates into CASSSGTQAFF.

The genes are TRBV7-9 and TRBJ2-5; TRBD2 agrees at 8 bases. The germline V gene has CDR1 SEHNR and CDR2 FQNEAQ (reference sequence). This CDR3 region has 15 residues. The V gene end was trimmed by 2 bases and the J gene end by 5 bases; junction bases not matched to a gene: 7. CDR3 loop: CASSLLRAGVETQYF. In DNA, the CDR3 is TGTGCCAGCAGCTTACTGCGAGCGGGAGTTGAGACCCAGTACTTC.

This chain joins TRBV4-1 and TRBJ2-1; D might be TRBD1 (6 bases). Trimming cost V 4 bases and J 5 bases, with 9 bases left between them. CDR3 size: 13 residues. Germline V gives CDR1 MGHRA, CDR2 YSYEKL. The CDR3 protein is CASSPYRDNEQFF. The CDR3 bases are TGCGCCAGCAGCCCCTACAGGGACAATGAGCAGTTCTTC.

This rearrangement joins TRBV28 to TRBJ2-1; 11 nucleotides line up with TRBD2. This CDR3 has 19 residues. The V gene's germline CDR1 is MDHEN and CDR2 SYDVKM. V gave up 1 base and J gave up 3 bases; unmatched junction bases: 11. CDR3 in amino acids: CASSLSRGRGTSGYNEQFF. The CDR3 nucleotides read TGTGCCAGCAGTTTATCTCGGGGGCGCGGGACTAGCGGCTACAATGAGCAGTTCTTC. The variable domain in full, completed from reference TRBV28 and TRBJ2-1, reads DVKVTQSSRYLVKRTGEKVFLECVQDMDHENMFWYRQDPGLGLRLIYFSYDVKMKEKGDIPEGYSVSREKKERFSLILESASTNQTSMYLCASSLSRGRGTSGYNEQFFGPGTRLTVL.

The chain joins TRBV27 to TRBJ2-3, with 10 bases identical to TRBD2. Germline V gene lookup returns CDR1 MNHEY and CDR2 SMNVEV (reference sequence). After removal of 2 bases from V and 0 bases from J, the junction contained 5 bases not matched to a gene. This CDR3 has 17 amino acids. In DNA, the CDR3 is TGTGCCAGCAGTTTACCCCGACTAGCGGGTAGCACAGATACGCAGTATTTT. This codes for CASSLPRLAGSTDTQYF.

The rearrangement uses TRBV27 and TRBJ2-2; tentatively, D is TRBD1 (5 bases). Germline V gene lookup returns CDR1 MNHEY and CDR2 SMNVEV (reference sequence). V was pared by 4 bases and J by 5 bases, with 14 bases between. There are 15 residues in the CDR3. CDR3 in amino acids: CASSYQGVRTGELFF. The CDR3 bases are TGTGCCAGCAGTTATCAGGGTGTGAGGACCGGGGAGCTGTTTTTT.

The gene calls are TRBV5-5 and TRBJ2-2, with 15 bases fitting TRBD2. V was pared by 5 bases and J by 1 base, with 3 bases of the junction left unmatched. Germline assignment: CDR1 SGHKS and CDR2 YYEKEE (reference sequence). The CDR3 length is 17 residues. For the CDR3, the DNA is TGTGCCAGCAGTCGGGGACTAGCGGGAGGGAACACCGGGGAGCTGTTTTTT. It is translated as CASSRGLAGGNTGELFF.

This clone was seen only once. CDR3 nucleotides: TGTGCCAGCTCAGGGACAGGGGAACCCATGAACACTGAAGCTTTCTTT. Residues: CASSGTGEPMNTEAFF. The chain links TRBV18 to TRBJ1-1, with 10 bases aligning to TRBD1. V lost 5 bases, J lost 0 bases, and 6 bases stayed unmatched. Germline values: CDR1 KGHSH, CDR2 LQKENI. The CDR3 length is 16 residues.

The J gene is TRBJ2-3, the V gene TRBV10-3, with D maybe TRBD2 (6 bases). The germline V gene has CDR1 ENHRY and CDR2 SYGVKD. V lost 1 base and J 2 bases, leaving 10 bases between the germline ends. The CDR3 runs 15 residues. As DNA, the CDR3 is TGTGCCATCAGTGAGTTAGTAGCGGTCACAGATACGCAGTATTTT. It translates to CAISELVAVTDTQYF.

The chain carries TRBV5-1 and TRBJ2-5, with 7 bases fitting TRBD1. The CDR3 length is 15 residues. V dropped 4 bases and J dropped 2; count of bases not matched to a gene: 8. CDR1 is SGHRS, CDR2 YFSETQ, per germline. CDR3 DNA sequence: TGCGCCAGCAGCCCAATTCCGGGACAGCAAGAGACCCAGTACTTC. It is translated as CASSPIPGQQETQYF.

The gene calls are TRBV28 and TRBJ1-1; D is perhaps TRBD1 (6 bases). The germline V gene encodes CDR1 MDHEN and CDR2 SYDVKM. V shed 4 bases and J shed 10 bases, with 16 bases lying between them. The CDR3 totals 13 residues. The CDR3 bases are TGTGCCAGCAGTTCTGTCACAGGGAGTGGAGCTTTCTTT. Translating gives CASSSVTGSGAFF.

This rearrangement joins TRBV11-3 to TRBJ2-1; 8 bases match TRBD2. Germline lookup yields CDR1 SGHNT and CDR2 YENEEA. V was clipped by 2 bases and J by 4 bases; unmatched bases: 4. The CDR3 sequence is 15 residues long. The CDR3 here is CASSLRAGGYNEQFF. The CDR3 nucleotides are TGTGCCAGCAGCTTACGCGCGGGGGGTTACAATGAGCAGTTCTTC.

Points on this clone: The same CDR3 is also encoded by other DNA sequences in this sample. This sequence joins TRBV27 and TRBJ2-7; maybe TRBD2 (5 bases). The germline V gene has CDR1 MNHEY and CDR2 SMNVEV (reference sequence). The CDR3 consists of 15 residues. V lost 2 bases, J lost 0 bases, and 11 bases lay in between. The CDR3 spells CASSLGLGSSYEQYF. The CDR3 bases are TGTGCCAGCAGTTTAGGTCTGGGGAGCTCCTACGAGCAGTACTTC.

This chain joins TRBV27 and TRBJ2-1; TRBD2 agrees at 9 bases. V dropped 4 bases and J dropped 4; count of bases not matched to a gene: 8. CDR1 MNHEY and CDR2 SMNVEV come from the germline V gene (reference sequence). The CDR3 runs 16 residues. The CDR3 sequence: CASSSAGGLWYNEQFF. CDR3 in DNA: TGTGCCAGCAGTTCAGCGGGAGGTCTGTGGTACAATGAGCAGTTCTTC.

This clone was observed once. V and J are TRBV9 and TRBJ2-2, with D perhaps matching TRBD1 (5 bases). CDR3 size: 15 residues. The V gene lost 0 bases and the J gene lost 6 bases, with 12 bases spanning the gap. Germline assignment: CDR1 SGDLS and CDR2 YYNGEE. CDR3 amino acids: CASSVGQGSPGELFF. The CDR3 DNA is TGTGCCAGCAGCGTAGGCCAGGGATCCCCCGGGGAGCTGTTTTTT.

CDR3 coding DNA: TGTGCCAGCAGTCGGGGACAGGGAGGAGTAACCGGGGAGCTGTTTTTT. It specifies CASSRGQGGVTGELFF. This chain connects TRBV6-6 to TRBJ2-2, with 9 bases aligning to TRBD1. From germline, CDR1 is MNHNY and CDR2 SVGAGI (reference sequence). V dropped 5 bases and J dropped 5; count of bases not matched to a gene: 9. CDR3 length: 16 residues.

The chain combines TRBV11-2 with TRBJ1-5; 9 positions match TRBD1. V dropped 5 bases and J dropped 7; count of bases not matched to a gene: 3. The germline gives CDR1 SGHAT, CDR2 FQNNGV. The CDR3 is 13 amino acids. In nucleotides, the CDR3 is TGTGCCAGCAGCGGGACAGGGCGACAGCCCCAGCATTTT. It translates to CASSGTGRQPQHF.

The chain joins TRBV15 to TRBJ2-6; D is possibly TRBD1 (6 bases). Germline V CDR1 and CDR2: LNHNV, YYDKDF (reference sequence). There are 16 residues in the CDR3. V was trimmed by 3 bases and J by 0 bases, leaving 9 bases between them. Written as DNA, the CDR3 is TGTGCCACCAGCAGTAAAGGGGGCTCTGGGGCCAACGTCCTGACTTTC. Translating gives CATSSKGGSGANVLTF. The full variable domain, rest sourced from reference TRBV15 and TRBJ2-6, is DAMVIQNPRYQVTQFGKPVTLSCSQTLNHNVMYWYQQKSSQAPKLLFHYYDKDFNNEADTPDNFQSRRPNTSFCFLDIRSPGLGDTAMYLCATSSKGGSGANVLTFGAGSRLTVL.